A selection of T cell receptor beta chains follows, all from one sample in a study of cytomegalovirus exposure and HLA in healthy donors. TCRdb's copy holds only in-frame clones and misses some; the assay was immunoSEQ multiplex PCR. The sample has 200,000 or so clones; more than 75% are singletons. Sequencing used PBMCs. These TCRs come from a male donor in good health and CMV-seronegative. Each CDR3 is given with its conserved first and last residue. D genes are given only for firm matches. Only part of the rows carry a size: once, few, many, or a class if the clone is expanded.

abundance: few; v_gene: TRBV12-2; d_gene: .; j_gene: TRBJ2-7; CDR3aa: CASRPKMGQGLSYEQYF; CDR3nt: TGTGCAAGTCGCCCTAAGATGGGACAGGGTCTTTCCTACGAGCAGTACTTC
abundance: .; v_gene: TRBV7-9; d_gene: TRBD2; j_gene: TRBJ2-1; CDR3aa: CASSLGTSGRMAYNEQFF; CDR3nt: TGTGCCAGCAGCTTAGGGACTAGCGGGAGGATGGCCTACAATGAGCAGTTCTTC
abundance: once; v_gene: TRBV29-1; d_gene: .; j_gene: TRBJ2-5; CDR3aa: CSYSGEGQETQYF; CDR3nt: TGCAGTTATTCAGGGGAAGGGCAAGAGACCCAGTACTTC
abundance: .; v_gene: TRBV6-5; d_gene: .; j_gene: TRBJ2-3; CDR3aa: CASSMVTSTDTQYF; CDR3nt: TGTGCCAGCAGTATGGTTACTTCCACAGATACGCAGTATTTT
abundance: .; v_gene: TRBV27; d_gene: .; j_gene: TRBJ1-5; CDR3aa: CASSSSTGQHSSQPQHF; CDR3nt: .
abundance: .; v_gene: TRBV18; d_gene: TRBD1; j_gene: TRBJ1-5; CDR3aa: CASSPGTGLSNQPQHF; CDR3nt: TGTGCCAGCTCACCCGGGACAGGGTTGAGCAATCAGCCCCAGCATTTT
abundance: .; v_gene: TRBV6-1; d_gene: TRBD1; j_gene: TRBJ2-3; CDR3aa: CASHARQGSTDTQYF; CDR3nt: TGTGCCAGCCATGCAAGACAGGGAAGCACAGATACGCAGTATTTT
abundance: once; v_gene: TRBV6-5; d_gene: TRBD1; j_gene: TRBJ1-5; CDR3aa: CASRRDRDSNQPQHF; CDR3nt: TGTGCCAGCAGAAGGGACAGGGATAGCAATCAGCCCCAGCATTTT
abundance: .; v_gene: TRBV28; d_gene: TRBD1; j_gene: TRBJ2-6; CDR3aa: CASGDRGPGANVLTF; CDR3nt: TGTGCCAGCGGGGACAGGGGGCCTGGGGCCAACGTCCTGACTTTC
abundance: .; v_gene: TRBV19; d_gene: TRBD1; j_gene: TRBJ1-1; CDR3aa: CASSMVQGRTEAFF; CDR3nt: TGTGCCAGTAGTATGGTACAGGGGCGAACTGAAGCTTTCTTT
abundance: .; v_gene: TRBV5-1; d_gene: TRBD2; j_gene: TRBJ2-2; CDR3aa: CASSSSAGGDTGELFF; CDR3nt: TGCGCCAGCAGCTCGTCAGCGGGAGGGGACACCGGGGAGCTGTTTTTT
abundance: few; v_gene: TRBV6-1; d_gene: TRBD2; j_gene: TRBJ2-7; CDR3aa: CASRLASRGDEQYF; CDR3nt: TGTGCCAGCCGACTAGCTTCTAGGGGTGACGAGCAGTACTTC
abundance: .; v_gene: TRBV5-4; d_gene: TRBD2; j_gene: TRBJ2-7; CDR3aa: CASNSGTSGYEQYF; CDR3nt: TGTGCCAGCAACTCCGGGACTAGCGGGTACGAGCAGTACTTC
abundance: few; v_gene: TRBV14; d_gene: TRBD1; j_gene: TRBJ1-5; CDR3aa: CASSQRQGRFLRQPQHF; CDR3nt: TGTGCCAGCAGCCAACGACAGGGAAGGTTCCTTAGACAGCCCCAGCATTTT
abundance: .; v_gene: TRBV29-1; d_gene: .; j_gene: TRBJ1-2; CDR3aa: CSVTGRNYGYTF; CDR3nt: TGCAGCGTCACAGGGCGTAACTATGGCTACACCTTC
abundance: .; v_gene: TRBV9; d_gene: .; j_gene: TRBJ2-1; CDR3aa: CASSGPPYNEQFF; CDR3nt: TGTGCCAGCAGCGGGCCCCCATACAATGAGCAGTTCTTC
abundance: .; v_gene: TRBV27; d_gene: TRBD1; j_gene: TRBJ2-7; CDR3aa: CASSWTGLAYEQYF; CDR3nt: TGTGCCAGCAGTTGGACAGGGCTCGCCTACGAGCAGTACTTC
abundance: .; v_gene: TRBV14; d_gene: TRBD2; j_gene: TRBJ2-1; CDR3aa: CASSQYLGPASGLFDEQFF; CDR3nt: TGTGCCAGCAGCCAGTACTTGGGGCCGGCTAGCGGTCTGTTCGATGAGCAGTTCTTC
abundance: .; v_gene: TRBV7-9; d_gene: .; j_gene: TRBJ2-5; CDR3aa: CSSSLIPDGGETQYF; CDR3nt: TGTTCCAGCAGCTTAATTCCAGACGGAGGGGAGACCCAGTACTTC
abundance: .; v_gene: TRBV4-2; d_gene: .; j_gene: TRBJ2-2; CDR3aa: CASSPSGELAGTGELFF; CDR3nt: TGTGCCAGCAGCCCATCCGGGGAGTTAGCCGGCACCGGGGAGCTGTTTTTT
abundance: .; v_gene: TRBV6-1; d_gene: .; j_gene: TRBJ2-7; CDR3aa: CASSAGGLRSYEQYF; CDR3nt: TGTGCCAGCAGTGCCGGGGGACTTCGCTCCTACGAGCAGTACTTC
abundance: .; v_gene: TRBV6-1; d_gene: TRBD2; j_gene: TRBJ2-7; CDR3aa: CASSVERAGVSEQYF; CDR3nt: TGTGCCAGCAGTGTCGAGAGAGCGGGAGTAAGCGAGCAGTACTTC
abundance: .; v_gene: TRBV11-3; d_gene: TRBD1; j_gene: TRBJ2-2; CDR3aa: CASSLQGARNTGELFF; CDR3nt: TGTGCCAGCAGCTTACAGGGGGCGAGGAACACCGGGGAGCTGTTTTTT
abundance: .; v_gene: TRBV28; d_gene: .; j_gene: TRBJ1-2; CDR3aa: CASSLSGYGYTF; CDR3nt: TGTGCCAGCAGTTTAAGCGGGTATGGCTACACCTTC
abundance: .; v_gene: TRBV7-3; d_gene: .; j_gene: TRBJ2-3; CDR3aa: CASSPKATDTQYF; CDR3nt: TGTGCCAGCAGCCCGAAAGCCACAGATACGCAGTATTTT
abundance: .; v_gene: TRBV19; d_gene: .; j_gene: TRBJ1-2; CDR3aa: CASSLGHAKANYGYTF; CDR3nt: TGTGCCAGTAGCTTGGGGCACGCGAAAGCTAACTATGGCTACACCTTC
abundance: .; v_gene: TRBV7-3; d_gene: TRBD1; j_gene: TRBJ1-2; CDR3aa: CASSPILGLPGQGAEGYTF; CDR3nt: TGTGCCAGCAGCCCCATATTGGGCCTACCGGGACAGGGGGCGGAAGGCTACACCTTC
abundance: .; v_gene: TRBV6-5; d_gene: TRBD1; j_gene: TRBJ2-7; CDR3aa: CASSPGTGGTYEQYF; CDR3nt: TGTGCCAGCAGCCCCGGGACAGGGGGCACCTACGAGCAGTACTTC
abundance: .; v_gene: TRBV6-6; d_gene: .; j_gene: TRBJ2-7; CDR3aa: CASISLLGSGGEQYF; CDR3nt: TGTGCCAGCATATCACTCCTAGGGAGTGGTGGCGAGCAGTACTTC
abundance: .; v_gene: TRBV5-1; d_gene: TRBD1; j_gene: TRBJ2-7; CDR3aa: CASSLEGQGYEQYF; CDR3nt: TGCGCCAGCAGCTTGGAGGGACAGGGCTACGAGCAGTACTTC
abundance: .; v_gene: TRBV30; d_gene: .; j_gene: TRBJ1-6; CDR3aa: CAWEGGQIPALHF; CDR3nt: TGTGCCTGGGAAGGGGGTCAGATACCAGCCCTCCACTTT
abundance: .; v_gene: TRBV12-5; d_gene: TRBD1; j_gene: TRBJ2-2; CDR3aa: CASGLSPFRQGTNTGELFF; CDR3nt: TGTGCTAGTGGTTTGTCCCCCTTCCGACAGGGGACGAACACCGGGGAGCTGTTTTTT
abundance: .; v_gene: TRBV5-1; d_gene: .; j_gene: TRBJ1-4; CDR3aa: CASSLVGEAMSGEKLFF; CDR3nt: TGCGCCAGCTCTCTGGTAGGGGAAGCCATGTCGGGTGAAAAACTGTTTTTT
abundance: .; v_gene: TRBV19; d_gene: TRBD2; j_gene: TRBJ2-3; CDR3aa: CASSIGGGTDTQYF; CDR3nt: TGTGCCAGTAGTATTGGGGGGGGCACAGATACGCAGTATTTT
abundance: .; v_gene: TRBV7-3; d_gene: .; j_gene: TRBJ2-7; CDR3aa: CASSLGPITGYEQYF; CDR3nt: TGTGCCAGCAGCCTAGGACCCATCACAGGCTACGAGCAGTACTTC
abundance: .; v_gene: TRBV10-3; d_gene: TRBD2; j_gene: TRBJ2-7; CDR3aa: CAISGSGGHEQYF; CDR3nt: TGTGCCATCAGTGGGAGCGGGGGCCACGAGCAGTACTTC